This T cell receptor (beta chain) was sequenced in a study of blood T cell repertoires in COVID-19 (TCRdb year 2020). About the study as a whole: The collaborator samples originated in the United States, Italy and Spain and spanned the acute and convalescent phases of COVID-19. Sample metadata almost always included a de-identified subject ID, COVID-19 status, age in years and sex. The dataset comprised deeply sampled blood TCRbeta repertoires from subjects exposed to, actively infected with, or recovered from COVID-19. HLA class I and class II types, where available, came from metadata supplied by the sample provider rather than from assay-based typing. The material from the prospective study consisted of cDNA or gDNA derived from T cells, B-cell-depleted T cells, or PBMCs. The samples were drawn from two sources: the first 160 participants of the ongoing ImmuneRACE study, and some 1,300 subjects contributed by 6 global collaborators. A freely available public database, intended as a resource for researchers studying the immune response to SARS-CoV-2, is where the repertoires were released. What the study reported, not specific to this receptor: The amount of clinical and demographic metadata varied by source and participant and was provided uncurated.

The immunoSEQ Assay, a bias-controlled multiplex PCR, was used to amplify TCRbeta CDR3 regions from genomic DNA. As for the authors' bioinformatics: The number of nucleated cells in each sample was estimated from the amplification of reference gene primers within the assay. Sequence reads were collapsed and filtered to measure the absolute abundance of every unique TCRbeta CDR3 rearrangement. For each sample, productive Simpson clonality was calculated as the square root of Simpson's diversity index across productive rearrangements. TCRdb took over this immuneACCESS table, retaining in-frame rearrangements with V and J assigned. Such tables are incomplete; in checked studies, under half of the missing clones stem from an unresolved V gene, and the remainder is unexplained. Clone size and the V and J calls come from that table; the DNA yielded D and trimming. Across this sample there are 250,000 to 300,000 clones, with around nine tenths seen only once. The ten largest clones represent about 11% of the sample.

V was cut back by 2 bases and J by 7 bases, leaving a gap of 12 bases between them. The CDR1 and CDR2 encoded by the germline V gene are MDHEN and SYDVKM. The CDR3 holds 13 amino acids from the cysteine to the phenylalanine. The DNA shown is the 39-base CDR3, in frame from base 1. One collaborating source in Seattle enrolled patients during active infection and followed them longitudinally through the course of disease. The collaborating institutions used their own protocols to collect whole blood in K2EDTA tubes. For TCRbeta analysis, collaborators shipped samples in one of three forms: frozen whole blood, isolated PBMCs, or DNA extracted from either of those sample types. This clone appeared a single time. Its specific antigen is unknown. Base qualities are missing; no much larger clone stands one base away.

The sequence derives from a woman in her 30s with COVID-19, enrolled during active disease. The chain is encoded by TRBV28 joined to TRBJ2-7; a tentative D call is TRBD2 (5 bases match). Sequencing was done on a sample of peripheral blood. The nucleotide sequence reads as follows: TGTGCCAGCAGTTTAGTACTAGTTTGGGAGCAGTACTTC. It encodes CASSLVLVWEQYF.